This T cell receptor beta chain was recovered during a study of regulatory T cells in long-lasting Graves disease. There are a few counts of this clonotype. Its antigen is not known. The germline V and J ends were trimmed by 4 bases and 3 bases, with 18 bases remaining between them. Germline CDR1 is LNHDA and CDR2 is SQIVND (reference sequence). The CDR3 totals 16 residues. Study-level points and caveats: TRBV28 was favored in persistent disease, as were TRBJ1-2 and TRBJ2-5.

Sequencing libraries for TCR beta were prepared with iRepertoire HTBI primers and Arm-PCR of CDR3 regions. TCRdb called the multiplex PCR reads again in MiXCR, with one record for every CDR3 protein. The sample consists of 400,000 to 650,000 distinct CDR3 sequences, around 16% of them appearing once. Noted time point: newly diagnosed GD, antithyroid drugs for less than 3 months. Scientists built the TCR library using RNA that was extracted from PBMCs. The patients were drawn from one endocrinology department in Xi'an, China. These data also formed part of another study, on T cells in Graves' hyperthyroidism and ophthalmopathy. That publication notes: Among thyroid clonotypes expanded above 0.001, most also appeared in blood.

Sequenced material: peripheral blood mononuclear cells (PBMCs), taken at new diagnosis, from a patient treated with antithyroid drugs. This chain links TRBV19 with TRBJ1-1, with D possibly matching TRBD1 (6 bases). The source of this sequence is a woman between 40 and 65 years old with Graves disease. In DNA, the CDR3 is TGTGCCAGTAGTACGCTGGGGGGGCGCGGGGACACTGAAGCTTTCTTT. This encodes CASSTLGGRGDTEAFF.